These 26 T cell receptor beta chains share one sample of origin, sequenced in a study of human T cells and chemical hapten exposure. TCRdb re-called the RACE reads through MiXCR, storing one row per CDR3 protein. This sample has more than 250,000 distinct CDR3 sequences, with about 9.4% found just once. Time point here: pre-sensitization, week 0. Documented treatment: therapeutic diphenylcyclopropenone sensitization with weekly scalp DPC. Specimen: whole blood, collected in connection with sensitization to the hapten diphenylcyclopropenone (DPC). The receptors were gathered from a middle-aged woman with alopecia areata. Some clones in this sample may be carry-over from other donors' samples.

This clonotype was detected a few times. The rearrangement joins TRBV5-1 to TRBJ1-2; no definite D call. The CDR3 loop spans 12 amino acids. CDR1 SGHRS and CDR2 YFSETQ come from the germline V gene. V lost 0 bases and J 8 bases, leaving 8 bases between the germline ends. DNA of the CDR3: TGCGCCAGCAGCTTGGTTGGGGAGGGCTACACCTTC. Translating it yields CASSLVGEGYTF.

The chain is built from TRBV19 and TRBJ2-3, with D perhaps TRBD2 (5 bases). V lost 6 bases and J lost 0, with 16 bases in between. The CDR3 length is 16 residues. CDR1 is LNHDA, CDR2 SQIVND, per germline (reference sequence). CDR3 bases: TGTGCCAGTAGGAGAGGGTTCACGGCCAGCACAGATACGCAGTATTTT. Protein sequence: CASRRGFTASTDTQYF.

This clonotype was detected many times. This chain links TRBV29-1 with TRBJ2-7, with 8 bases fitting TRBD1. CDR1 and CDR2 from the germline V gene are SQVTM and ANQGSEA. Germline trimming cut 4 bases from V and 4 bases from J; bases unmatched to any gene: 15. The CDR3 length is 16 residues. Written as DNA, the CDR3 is TGCAGCGTTGCCGGACATGCTGGACAGGGTTTGTACGAGCAGTACTTC. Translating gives CSVAGHAGQGLYEQYF.

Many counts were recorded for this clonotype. CDR3 sequence: CASSDVAGPPRDEQYF. In DNA form, the CDR3 reads TGTGCCAGCAGTGATGTCGCAGGTCCTCCCCGGGACGAGCAGTACTTC. The V and J genes are TRBV25-1 and TRBJ2-7; no firm D call. V gave up 3 bases and J gave up 5 bases, with 20 bases separating them. This CDR3 comprises 16 residues. Germline V gene lookup returns CDR1 MGHDK and CDR2 SYGVNS.

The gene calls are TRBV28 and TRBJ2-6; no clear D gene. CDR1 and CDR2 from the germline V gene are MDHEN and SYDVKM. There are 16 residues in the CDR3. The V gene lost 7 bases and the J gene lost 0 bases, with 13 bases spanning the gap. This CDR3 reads CASIEGPGSGANVLTF. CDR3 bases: TGTGCCAGCATTGAAGGACCAGGCTCTGGGGCCAACGTCCTGACTTTC.

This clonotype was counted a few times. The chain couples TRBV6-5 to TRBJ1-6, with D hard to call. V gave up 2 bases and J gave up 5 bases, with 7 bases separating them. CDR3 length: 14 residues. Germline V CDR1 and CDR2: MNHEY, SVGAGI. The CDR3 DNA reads TGTGCCAGCAGTTACCGGGCAGATAATTCACCCCTCCACTTT. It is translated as CASSYRADNSPLHF.

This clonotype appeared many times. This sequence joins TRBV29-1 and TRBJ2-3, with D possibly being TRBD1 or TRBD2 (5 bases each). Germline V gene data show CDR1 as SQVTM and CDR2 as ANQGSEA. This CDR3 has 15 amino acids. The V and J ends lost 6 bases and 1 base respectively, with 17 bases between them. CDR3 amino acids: CSVAPGRRGTDTQYF. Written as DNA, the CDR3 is TGCAGCGTCGCACCGGGACGGCGGGGCACAGATACGCAGTATTTT.

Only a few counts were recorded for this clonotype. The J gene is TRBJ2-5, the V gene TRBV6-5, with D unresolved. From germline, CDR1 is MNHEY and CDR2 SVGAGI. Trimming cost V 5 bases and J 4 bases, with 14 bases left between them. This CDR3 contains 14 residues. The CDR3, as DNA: TGTGCCAGCAGTGAGGAGCTCCCCCCAGAGACCCAGTACTTC. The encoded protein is CASSEELPPETQYF.

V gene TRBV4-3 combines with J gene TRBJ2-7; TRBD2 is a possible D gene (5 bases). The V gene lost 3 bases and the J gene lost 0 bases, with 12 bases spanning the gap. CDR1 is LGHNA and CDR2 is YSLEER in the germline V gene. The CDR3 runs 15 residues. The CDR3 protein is CASSQWQGSSYEQYF. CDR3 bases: TGCGCCAGCAGCCAGTGGCAAGGGAGCTCCTACGAGCAGTACTTC.

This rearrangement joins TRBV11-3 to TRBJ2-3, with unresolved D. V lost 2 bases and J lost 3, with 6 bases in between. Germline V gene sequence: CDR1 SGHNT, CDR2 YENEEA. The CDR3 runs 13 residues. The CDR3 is CASSLWSTDTQYF. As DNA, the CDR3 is TGTGCCAGCAGCTTATGGTCGACAGATACGCAGTATTTT.

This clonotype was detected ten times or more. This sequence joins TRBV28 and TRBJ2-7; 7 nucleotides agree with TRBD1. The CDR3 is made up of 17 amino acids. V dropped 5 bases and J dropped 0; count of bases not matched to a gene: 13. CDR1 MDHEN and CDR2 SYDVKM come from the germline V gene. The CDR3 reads CASSPIGTDRSSYEQYF. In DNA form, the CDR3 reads TGTGCCAGCAGTCCCATCGGTACGGACAGGAGCTCCTACGAGCAGTACTTC. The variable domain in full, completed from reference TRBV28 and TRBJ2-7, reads DVKVTQSSRYLVKRTGEKVFLECVQDMDHENMFWYRQDPGLGLRLIYFSYDVKMKEKGDIPEGYSVSREKKERFSLILESASTNQTSMYLCASSPIGTDRSSYEQYFGPGTRLTVT.

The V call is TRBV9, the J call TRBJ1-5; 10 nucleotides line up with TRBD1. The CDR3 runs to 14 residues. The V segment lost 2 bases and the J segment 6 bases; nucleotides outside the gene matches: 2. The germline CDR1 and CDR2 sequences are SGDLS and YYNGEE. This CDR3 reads CASSVGQGSQPQHF. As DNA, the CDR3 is TGTGCCAGCAGCGTGGGACAGGGGAGTCAGCCCCAGCATTTT.

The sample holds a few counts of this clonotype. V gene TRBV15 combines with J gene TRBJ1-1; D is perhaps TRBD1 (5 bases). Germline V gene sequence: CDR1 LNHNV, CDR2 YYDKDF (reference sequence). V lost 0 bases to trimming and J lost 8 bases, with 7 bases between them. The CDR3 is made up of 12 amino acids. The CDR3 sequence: CATSREGVEAFF. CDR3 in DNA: TGTGCCACCAGCAGAGAGGGGGTCGAAGCTTTCTTT.

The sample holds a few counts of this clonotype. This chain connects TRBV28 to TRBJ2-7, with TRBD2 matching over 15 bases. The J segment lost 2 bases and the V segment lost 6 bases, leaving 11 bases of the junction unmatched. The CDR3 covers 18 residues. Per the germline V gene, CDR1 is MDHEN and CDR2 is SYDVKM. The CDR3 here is CASSPTRTSGRAAYEQYF. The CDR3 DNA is TGTGCCAGCAGCCCGACCCGGACTAGCGGGAGGGCCGCCTACGAGCAGTACTTC.

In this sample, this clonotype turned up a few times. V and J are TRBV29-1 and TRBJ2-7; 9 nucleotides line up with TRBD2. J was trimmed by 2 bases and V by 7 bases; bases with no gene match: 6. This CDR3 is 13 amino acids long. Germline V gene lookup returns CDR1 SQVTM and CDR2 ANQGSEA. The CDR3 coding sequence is TGCAGCGCCCTGACTAGCGGACCCTACGAGCAGTACTTC. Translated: CSALTSGPYEQYF.

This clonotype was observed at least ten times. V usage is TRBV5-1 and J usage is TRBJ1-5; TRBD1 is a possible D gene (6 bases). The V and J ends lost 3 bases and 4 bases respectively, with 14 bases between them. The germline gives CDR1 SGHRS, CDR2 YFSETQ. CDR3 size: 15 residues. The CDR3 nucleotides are TGCGCCAGCAGCTGGGGGGCCCTGGGGAATCAGCCCCAGCATTTT. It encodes CASSWGALGNQPQHF.

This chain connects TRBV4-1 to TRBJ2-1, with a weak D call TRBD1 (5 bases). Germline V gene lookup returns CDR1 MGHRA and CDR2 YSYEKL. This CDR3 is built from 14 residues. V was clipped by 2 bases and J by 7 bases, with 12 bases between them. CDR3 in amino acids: CASSQRSGANEQFF. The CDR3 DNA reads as TGCGCCAGCAGCCAACGGTCTGGGGCAAATGAGCAGTTCTTC.

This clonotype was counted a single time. In DNA form, the CDR3 reads TGCAGCGTTGGCGGGGTAGGCAATCAGCCCCAGCATTTT. It yields the protein CSVGGVGNQPQHF. This chain joins TRBV29-1 and TRBJ1-5, with D unclear. V lost 4 bases and J lost 2, with 9 bases in between. The CDR3 runs to 13 residues. Germline V lookup: CDR1 SQVTM, CDR2 ANQGSEA.

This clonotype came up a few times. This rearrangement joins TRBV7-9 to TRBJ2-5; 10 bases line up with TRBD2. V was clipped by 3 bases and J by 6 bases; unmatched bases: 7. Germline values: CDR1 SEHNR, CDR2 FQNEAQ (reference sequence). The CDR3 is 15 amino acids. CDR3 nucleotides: TGTGCCAGCAGCTTTCTAGCGGGAGTGGGGAAGACCCAGTACTTC. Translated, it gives CASSFLAGVGKTQYF.

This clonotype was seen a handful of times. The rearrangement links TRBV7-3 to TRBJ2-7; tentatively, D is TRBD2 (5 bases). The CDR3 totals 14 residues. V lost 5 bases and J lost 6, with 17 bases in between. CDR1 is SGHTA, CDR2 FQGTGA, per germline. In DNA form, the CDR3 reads TGTGCCAGCAGCCTCACTAGTTTTACGGGCGAGCAGTACTTC. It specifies CASSLTSFTGEQYF.

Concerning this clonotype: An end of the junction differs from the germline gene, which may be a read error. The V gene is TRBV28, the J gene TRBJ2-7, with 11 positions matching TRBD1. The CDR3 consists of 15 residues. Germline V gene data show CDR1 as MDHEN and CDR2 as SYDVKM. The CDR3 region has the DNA TGTGCCAGCAGCCCCCCCGGGACAGGGGGGATGTACTTTATATTC. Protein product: CASSPPGTGGMYFIF.

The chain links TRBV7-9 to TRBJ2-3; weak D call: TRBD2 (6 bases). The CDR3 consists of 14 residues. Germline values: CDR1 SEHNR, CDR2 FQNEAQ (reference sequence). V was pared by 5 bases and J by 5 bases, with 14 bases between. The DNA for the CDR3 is TGTGCCAGCAGCCTCCGCGGGCGGGGAGATACGCAGTATTTT. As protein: CASSLRGRGDTQYF.

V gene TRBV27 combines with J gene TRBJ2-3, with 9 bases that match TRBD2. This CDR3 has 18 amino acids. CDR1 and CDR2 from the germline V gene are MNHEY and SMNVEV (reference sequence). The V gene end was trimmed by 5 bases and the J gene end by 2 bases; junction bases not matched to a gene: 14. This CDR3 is CASSPGTSPHFFTDTQYF. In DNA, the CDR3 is TGTGCCAGCAGTCCCGGGACTAGCCCCCACTTCTTCACAGATACGCAGTATTTT.

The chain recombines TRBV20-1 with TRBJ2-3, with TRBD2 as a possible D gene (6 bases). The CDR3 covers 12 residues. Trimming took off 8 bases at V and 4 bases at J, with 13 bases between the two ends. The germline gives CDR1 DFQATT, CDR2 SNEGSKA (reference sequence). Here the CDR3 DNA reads TGCAGTCCCGCCGAGCGGGCAGATACGCAGTATTTT. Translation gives CSPAERADTQYF.

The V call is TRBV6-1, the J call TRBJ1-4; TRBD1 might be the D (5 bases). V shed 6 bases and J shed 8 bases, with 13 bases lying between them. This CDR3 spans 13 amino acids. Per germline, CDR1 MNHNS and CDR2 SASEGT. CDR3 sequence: CASSRDPREKLFF. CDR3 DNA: TGTGCCAGCAGCCGGGACCCGCGGGAAAAACTGTTTTTT.

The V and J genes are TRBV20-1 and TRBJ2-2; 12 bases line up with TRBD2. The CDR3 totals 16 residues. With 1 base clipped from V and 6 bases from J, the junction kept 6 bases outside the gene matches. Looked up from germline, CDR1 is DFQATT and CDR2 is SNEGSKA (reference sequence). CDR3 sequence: CSARAATSGRPGELFF. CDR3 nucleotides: TGCAGTGCTAGAGCCGCAACTAGCGGGAGGCCCGGGGAGCTGTTTTTT.